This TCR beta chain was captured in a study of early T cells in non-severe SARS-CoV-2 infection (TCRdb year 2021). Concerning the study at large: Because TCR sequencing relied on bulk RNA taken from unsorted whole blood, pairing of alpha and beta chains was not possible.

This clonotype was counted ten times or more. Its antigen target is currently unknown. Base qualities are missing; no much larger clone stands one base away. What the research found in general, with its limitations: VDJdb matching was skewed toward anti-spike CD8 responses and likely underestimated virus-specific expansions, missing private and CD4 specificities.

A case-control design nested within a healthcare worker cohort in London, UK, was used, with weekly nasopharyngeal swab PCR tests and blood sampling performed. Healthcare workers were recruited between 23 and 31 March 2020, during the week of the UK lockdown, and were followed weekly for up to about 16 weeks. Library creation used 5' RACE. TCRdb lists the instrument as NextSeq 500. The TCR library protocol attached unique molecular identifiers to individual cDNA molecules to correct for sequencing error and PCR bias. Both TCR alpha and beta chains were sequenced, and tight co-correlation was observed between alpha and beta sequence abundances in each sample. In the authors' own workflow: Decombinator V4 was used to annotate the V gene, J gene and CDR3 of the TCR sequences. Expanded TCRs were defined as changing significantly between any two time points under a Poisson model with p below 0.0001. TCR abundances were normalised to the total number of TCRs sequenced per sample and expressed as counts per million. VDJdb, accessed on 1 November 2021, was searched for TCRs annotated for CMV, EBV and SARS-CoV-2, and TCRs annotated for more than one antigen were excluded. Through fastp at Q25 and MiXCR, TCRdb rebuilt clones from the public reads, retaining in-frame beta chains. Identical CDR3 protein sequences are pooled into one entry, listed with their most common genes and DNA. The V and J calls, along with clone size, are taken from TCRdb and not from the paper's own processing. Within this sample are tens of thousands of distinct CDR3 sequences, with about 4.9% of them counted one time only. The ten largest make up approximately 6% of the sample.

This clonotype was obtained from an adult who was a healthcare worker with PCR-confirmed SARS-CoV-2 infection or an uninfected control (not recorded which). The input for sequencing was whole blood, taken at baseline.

The CDR3 reads as follows: CSARDPSSSYEQYF. The DNA sequence is TGCAGTGCTAGAGACCCGTCAAGCTCCTACGAGCAGTACTTC. The V and J genes are TRBV20-1 and TRBJ2-7, with the D gene call left open. V gives up 0 bases and J gives up 0 bases, and the segment between their germline ends measures 9 bases. Based on the germline V gene (reference sequence), the CDR1 and CDR2 sequences are DFQATT and SNEGSKA. From cysteine to phenylalanine, the CDR3 is 14 amino acids long. Only the CDR3 DNA is retained, 42 bases long and in frame from the first base.